The 24 T cell receptor beta chains below all came from one sample that was sequenced in a study of cytomegalovirus exposure and HLA in healthy donors. Researchers ran the PCR with 60 Vbeta and 13 Jbeta primers. Profiling relied on immunoSEQ multiplex PCR, and the TCRdb table lists in-frame clones only, not all of them. The data contain 150,000 to 200,000 clones, 60% to 85% of them singletons. Sequencing was performed on PBMCs. The receptors derive from a woman in her forties in good health and CMV-seronegative.

The chain links TRBV9 to TRBJ1-4, with 10 bases that match TRBD1. Germline values: CDR1 SGDLS, CDR2 YYNGEE. This CDR3 contains 15 residues. The junction had 5 bases not matched to a gene; V was cut back by 4 bases and J by 5 bases. CDR3 nucleotides: TGTGCCAGCAGCCCCTCGGGACAGGGGAATGAAAAACTGTTTTTT. This translates into CASSPSGQGNEKLFF.

V is TRBV7-9 and J is TRBJ2-5; 8 nucleotides agree with TRBD1. The J call may be mistaken, given a closer DNA end match to TRBJ2-7. The germline gives CDR1 SEHNR, CDR2 FQNEAQ (reference sequence). The CDR3 consists of 14 residues. The CDR3 DNA is TGTGCCAGCAGCTCCGGGACAGGCTCCTACGAGCAGTACTTC. It is translated as CASSSGTGSYEQYF.

V and J are TRBV11-3 and TRBJ2-7; 9 bases line up with TRBD2. The CDR3 contains 15 residues. Germline-derived CDR1 and CDR2 are SGHNT and YENEEA. After removal of 4 bases from V and 3 bases from J, the junction contained 7 bases not matched to a gene. DNA for the CDR3: TGTGCCAGCAGCTCAGGGATGACTAGCGGCTACGAGCAGTACTTC. Its protein product is CASSSGMTSGYEQYF.

The gene calls are TRBV7-2 and TRBJ2-7; D possibly corresponds to TRBD2 (6 bases). The CDR3 sequence is 14 residues long. The germline V gene encodes CDR1 SGHTA and CDR2 FQGNSA. The V end was cut by 5 bases, the J end by 6 bases, with 17 bases between. CDR3 nucleotides: TGTGCCAGCAGCGCTCAGCTTCTGGGACTCGAGCAGTACTTC. Encoded protein: CASSAQLLGLEQYF. Supplemented by reference TRBV7-2 and TRBJ2-7, the full variable domain reads GAGVSQSPSNKVTEKGKDVELRCDPISGHTALYWYRQSLGQGLEFLIYFQGNSAPDKSGLPSDRFSAERTGGSVSTLTIQRTQQEDSAVYLCASSAQLLGLEQYFGPGTRLTVT.

As DNA, the CDR3 is TGTGCCAGCAGTCGTAGCGGGAGAAGATACAATGAGCAGTTCTTC. Its translation: CASSRSGRRYNEQFF. The rearrangement links TRBV13 to TRBJ2-1; 9 bases are shared with TRBD2. The germline CDR1 and CDR2 sequences are PRHDT and FYEKMQ (reference sequence). The CDR3 length is 15 residues. Germline trimming cut 6 bases from V and 4 bases from J; bases unmatched to any gene: 7.

V is TRBV7-2 and J is TRBJ1-1; D uncertain. V was shortened by 0 bases and J by 3 bases, with 5 bases between the two germline ends. Germline V gene sequence: CDR1 SGHTA, CDR2 FQGNSA. The CDR3 is made up of 13 amino acids. Written as DNA, the CDR3 is TGTGCCAGCAGCTTAGCGCCAGACACTGAAGCTTTCTTT. Protein product: CASSLAPDTEAFF.

The chain uses TRBV6-1 and TRBJ1-1; D remains unclear. With 3 bases removed from V and 2 bases from J, the gap between germline ends came to 10 bases. Germline V CDR1 and CDR2: MNHNS, SASEGT. This CDR3 contains 14 residues. CDR3 nucleotides: TGTGCCAGCAGTGACCCCGGTCGAAACACTGAAGCTTTCTTT. It codes for CASSDPGRNTEAFF.

This clone appeared a single time. The chain links TRBV6-4 to TRBJ2-1; TRBD1 is a possible D gene (5 bases). Germline-derived CDR1 and CDR2 are MRHNA and SNTAGT. The V end was cut by 4 bases, the J end by 0 bases, with 10 bases between. The CDR3 totals 15 residues. The CDR3 region has the DNA TGTGCCAGCAGTGTAGGCGGACACTCCTACAATGAGCAGTTCTTC. Residues: CASSVGGHSYNEQFF.

The rearrangement uses TRBV12-5 and TRBJ1-1; the D gene is possibly TRBD1 (5 bases). This CDR3 is built from 13 residues. V lost 11 bases and J lost 1, with 14 bases in between. Germline assignment: CDR1 LGHNT and CDR2 FRNRAP. CDR3 sequence: CAGKGGANTEAFF. CDR3 nucleotide sequence: TGTGCTGGCAAAGGTGGGGCGAACACTGAAGCTTTCTTT.

Note on this clone: The junction departs from the called germline gene at one end, perhaps through a read error. The gene calls are TRBV19 and TRBJ2-5; 7 nucleotides align to TRBD1. TRBJ2-7 matches the DNA end more closely, so the J call is doubtful. This CDR3 has 14 residues. CDR1 is LNHDA and CDR2 is SQIVND in the germline V gene (reference sequence). The DNA of the CDR3 is TGCGCCAGTAGTATCTCGACAGGGATGCGCGAGCAGTACTTC. Translated: CASSISTGMREQYF.

This clone has just a few counts. The chain carries TRBV7-9 and TRBJ2-1, with 12 bases aligning to TRBD1. Unmatched junction bases numbered 5, after V lost 7 bases and J lost 7 bases. CDR3 length: 14 residues. Germline CDR1 and CDR2: SEHNR and FQNEAQ (reference sequence). CDR3 DNA sequence: TGTGCCAGCACCCGGGACAGGGGGCCTAATGAGCAGTTCTTC. It yields the protein CASTRDRGPNEQFF.

In the case of this clone: Other DNA sequences in this specimen translate into the identical CDR3. As DNA, the CDR3 is TGTGCCAGCAGCCAGCAGCTGGGACAGGGGAACACTGAAGCTTTCTTT. This gives the protein CASSQQLGQGNTEAFF. This rearrangement joins TRBV14 to TRBJ1-1; 9 bases fit TRBD1. The CDR3 spans 16 residues. After removal of 3 bases from V and 1 base from J, the junction contained 6 bases not matched to a gene. Germline-derived CDR1 and CDR2 are SGHDN and FVKESK.

Turning to this clone: Other DNA variants within this sample encode the same CDR3. The chain links TRBV11-3 to TRBJ1-1; D is unresolved. The germline V gene has CDR1 SGHNT and CDR2 YENEEA. With 1 base removed from V and 2 bases from J, the gap between germline ends came to 5 bases. The CDR3 extends over 13 amino acids. The CDR3 loop reads CASSLGGNTEAFF. CDR3 bases: TGTGCCAGCAGCTTAGGAGGTAACACTGAAGCTTTCTTT.

The rearrangement joins TRBV19 to TRBJ2-7; 7 nucleotides agree with TRBD2. The CDR3 is made up of 13 amino acids. Germline assignment: CDR1 LNHDA and CDR2 SQIVND (reference sequence). The trim removed 1 base at V and 12 bases at J, leaving 9 bases unmatched. This chain's CDR3 is CASSIGGGSDPYF. Here the CDR3 DNA reads TGTGCCAGTAGTATAGGAGGCGGGAGTGATCCGTACTTC.

The chain uses TRBV4-1 and TRBJ2-1, with D possibly TRBD2 on 5 matching bases. Germline V CDR1 and CDR2: MGHRA, YSYEKL. Trimming removed 2 bases from V and 8 bases from J, with 19 bases in between. CDR3 length: 16 residues. As DNA, the CDR3 is TGCGCCAGCAGCCAAAATAGCGCCCCTAAAGGCGATGAGCAGTTCTTC. As protein: CASSQNSAPKGDEQFF.

This chain links TRBV10-1 with TRBJ1-5; maybe TRBD1 (6 bases). V lost 6 bases, J lost 6 bases, and 9 bases lay in between. The CDR3 runs to 12 residues. CDR1 WNHNN and CDR2 SYGVQD come from the germline V gene (reference sequence). CDR3 sequence reads: CASRIRGQPQHF. The DNA of the CDR3 is TGCGCCAGCAGGATCAGGGGTCAGCCCCAGCATTTT.

This sequence joins TRBV2 and TRBJ2-7; the D gene is possibly TRBD1 (6 bases). The CDR3 sequence is 13 residues long. V was cut by 4 bases and J by 6 bases, with 13 bases left in between. CDR1 is SNHLY and CDR2 is FYNNEI in the germline V gene. CDR3 sequence: CASSASRRGEQYF. The CDR3 bases are TGTGCCAGCAGTGCAAGCCGCAGGGGCGAGCAGTACTTC.

V gene TRBV6-1 combines with J gene TRBJ1-5, with 9 bases identical to TRBD1. The CDR3 loop spans 15 amino acids. The V gene end was trimmed by 6 bases and the J gene end by 0 bases; junction bases not matched to a gene: 3. Germline V gene data show CDR1 as MNHNS and CDR2 as SASEGT. The CDR3 region has the DNA TGTGCCAGCAGGGGGACAGGGAATAGCAATCAGCCCCAGCATTTT. Amino acid sequence: CASRGTGNSNQPQHF.

The chain is built from TRBV18 and TRBJ2-3; 7 bases are shared with TRBD1. The junction had 2 bases not matched to a gene; V was cut back by 4 bases and J by 1 base. The CDR3 has 14 residues. Germline loops: CDR1 KGHSH, CDR2 LQKENI. The CDR3 reads CASSRDRGTDTQYF. CDR3 DNA sequence: TGTGCCAGCTCACGGGACAGAGGCACAGATACGCAGTATTTT.

As regards this clone: Mismatch with germline at one junction end may stem from a read error. The chain carries TRBV7-7 and TRBJ2-1, with TRBD2 as a possible D gene (6 bases). Per germline, CDR1 SSHAT and CDR2 FNYEAQ (reference sequence). This CDR3 spans 13 amino acids. This CDR3 is CASSLDYNNEQFF. CDR3 in DNA: TGTGCTAGCAGCCTGGACTATAACAATGAGCAGTTCTTC.

The chain joins TRBV30 to TRBJ2-7; D is undetermined. This CDR3 has 13 residues. CDR1 is GTSNPN and CDR2 is SVGIG in the germline V gene (reference sequence). V was shortened by 0 bases and J by 5 bases, with 11 bases between the two germline ends. CDR3: CAWSVRRSNEQYV. For the CDR3, the DNA is TGTGCCTGGAGTGTACGGCGGTCGAACGAGCAGTACGTC.

There are a few counts of this clone. CDR3 amino acids: CAGRAPGQPQHF. The CDR3 coding sequence is TGTGCCGGGCGGGCGCCCGGTCAGCCCCAGCATTTT. The rearrangement uses TRBV30 and TRBJ1-5, with unresolved D. Germline V gene lookup returns CDR1 GTSNPN and CDR2 SVGIG (reference sequence). The CDR3 is made up of 12 amino acids. V was trimmed by 8 bases and J by 6 bases, leaving 14 bases between them.

CDR3 nucleotides: TGTGCCAGCAGCTCTCTAGCGGGAGGAGCCAAAAACATTCAGTACTTC. Translated, it gives CASSSLAGGAKNIQYF. The gene calls are TRBV5-6 and TRBJ2-4, with TRBD2 matching 11 bases. CDR3 size: 16 residues. After removal of 3 bases from V and 0 bases from J, the junction contained 2 bases not matched to a gene. CDR1 is SGHDT, CDR2 YYEEEE, per germline. Using reference TRBV5-6 and TRBJ2-4 for the parts outside the CDR3, the full variable domain is DAGVTQSPTHLIKTRGQQVTLRCSPKSGHDTVSWYQQALGQGPQFIFQYYEEEERQRGNFPDRFSGHQFPNYSSELNVNALLLGDSALYLCASSSLAGGAKNIQYFGAGTRLSVL.

The chain couples TRBV19 to TRBJ2-2; D is undetermined. CDR3 length: 13 residues. The V gene lost 3 bases and the J gene lost 6 bases, with 8 bases spanning the gap. The germline V gene has CDR1 LNHDA and CDR2 SQIVND (reference sequence). The CDR3 reads CASSIERAGELFF. CDR3 DNA: TGTGCCAGTAGTATCGAACGGGCCGGGGAGCTGTTTTTT.